The clone carrying this T cell receptor (beta chain) was seen just once. Treatment reported: some 19 received Ad26.COV2.S at low or high dose, single or two shots; several received placebo; per-sample allocation not given. Collection of samples fell on day 63 after the first vaccine or placebo injection. Trimming took 1 base from V and 3 from J, leaving 12 bases between them. Germline CDR1 and CDR2: SNHLY and FYNNEI. The CDR3 loop spans 15 amino acids. This sample is drawn from a study of Ad26.COV2.S vaccination and SARS-CoV-2 variants. Libraries were prepared by immunoSEQ multiplex PCR; TCRdb keeps only in-frame clonotypes and omits some of them. Among hundreds of thousands of clones listed, 92% were seen once.

This chain joins TRBV2 and TRBJ1-1; D possibly corresponds to TRBD1 (6 bases). This TCR derives from a person aged 18-60 years who received the Ad26.COV2.S COVID-19 vaccine or a placebo. Here the sequenced sample was peripheral blood, taken in a trial of Ad26.COV2.S vaccine versus placebo. The CDR3 DNA follows: TGTGCCAGCAGTGAAGAGGTCAGGGGATACACTGAAGCTTTCTTT. Amino acid sequence: CASSEEVRGYTEAFF.